These 25 T cell receptor beta chains originate from one sample sequenced in a study of human T cells and chemical hapten exposure. TCRdb reprocessed the RACE reads via MiXCR and lists one record per CDR3 protein. The sample has about 80,000 distinct CDR3 sequences; roughly 11% are singletons. Regarding time point: patch test 2, 6 weeks after DPC sensitization. As to treatment: therapeutic diphenylcyclopropenone sensitization with weekly scalp DPC. Sequencing was performed on whole blood, taken in connection with sensitization to the hapten diphenylcyclopropenone (DPC). Source of these receptors: a young man with alopecia areata. Some clones in this sample may be carry-over from other donors' samples.

On this clonotype: This sequence may be a read error, since a much larger clone differs from it by one base. The rearrangement uses TRBV14 and TRBJ2-5; D may correspond to TRBD1 or TRBD2 (5 bases each). CDR3 length equals 16 residues. In germline, CDR1 is SGHDN, CDR2 FVKESK. CDR3 nucleotides: TGTGCCAACAGCCAAGATTGGAGGAGCAGGGTCGATACCCAGTACTTC. Protein sequence: CANSQDWRSRVDTQYF.

Notes on this clonotype: A much larger clone sits a single nucleotide away, making a read error possible. Lacking the conserved final phenylalanine or tryptophan, this CDR3 likely reflects a read error. This chain joins TRBV20-1 and TRBJ1-5; D perhaps matches TRBD1 (6 bases). This CDR3 contains 14 residues. V was pared by 6 bases and J by 2 bases, with 14 bases between. Germline CDR1 reads DFQATT; CDR2 reads SNEGSKA (reference sequence). The DNA for the CDR3 is TGCAGTGCCCCGAAGGACAGCGGCAATCAGCCCCAGCATTCT. It codes for CSAPKDSGNQPQHS.

The genes are TRBV9 and TRBJ2-2, with D unresolved. V lost 0 bases to trimming and J lost 6 bases, with 3 bases between them. In germline, CDR1 is SGDLS, CDR2 YYNGEE. The CDR3 totals 12 residues. The DNA for the CDR3 is TGTGCCAGCAGCGTAGTTCCCGGGGAGCTGTTTTTT. Amino acids: CASSVVPGELFF.

A few counts support this clonotype. The chain links TRBV12-3 or TRBV12-4 to TRBJ2-6; TRBD1 aligns across 10 bases. After removal of 5 bases from V and 1 base from J, the junction contained 8 bases not matched to a gene. The CDR3 runs to 18 residues. As DNA, the CDR3 is TGTGCCAGCAGTGCCGAGGGACAGGGGTTTTCTGGGGCCAACGTCCTGACTTTC. Translation gives CASSAEGQGFSGANVLTF.

J is TRBJ2-7 and V is TRBV7-9; D unresolved. The germline V gene encodes CDR1 SEHNR and CDR2 FQNEAQ (reference sequence). The CDR3 is 13 residues long. The ends were cut back, 2 bases at V and 3 bases at J, with 8 bases in the middle. The CDR3 DNA follows: TGTGCCAGCAGCTTAACGGGCGTCTACGAGCAGTACGTC. The encoded protein is CASSLTGVYEQYV.

The CDR3 is CASSLGQPGELFF. The CDR3 DNA reads as TGTGCCAGCAGCTTAGGACAGCCCGGGGAGCTGTTTTTT. V gene TRBV7-2 combines with J gene TRBJ2-2, with a weak D call TRBD1 (5 bases). The length of the CDR3 is 13 residues. Trimming removed 1 base at V and 6 bases at J, with 6 bases between. CDR1 and CDR2 from the germline V gene are SGHTA and FQGNSA.

In its sample, this clonotype was seen a few times. This sequence joins TRBV6-1 and TRBJ2-7; TRBD1 matches at 7 bases. The CDR3 is made up of 16 amino acids. The germline V gene encodes CDR1 MNHNS and CDR2 SASEGT. Losses at the gene ends were 2 bases for V and 2 bases for J; bases not matched to a gene: 9. This CDR3 is CASSEFTGQATYEQYF. The CDR3 bases are TGTGCCAGCAGTGAATTTACCGGACAGGCAACCTACGAGCAGTACTTC.

This clonotype was detected ten times or more. The chain couples TRBV11-2 to TRBJ2-6; D perhaps matches TRBD2 (5 bases). Germline-derived CDR1 and CDR2 are SGHAT and FQNNGV. This CDR3 region has 19 residues. V lost 1 base, J lost 0 bases, and 16 bases lay in between. The CDR3 bases are TGTGCCAGCAGCTTAGGGGTCCGACGGGAAAGCTCTGGGGCCAACGTCCTGACTTTC. Its protein product is CASSLGVRRESSGANVLTF.

This clonotype was recorded many times. The chain has TRBV20-1 and TRBJ2-5; TRBD2 aligns across 10 bases. J was trimmed by 13 bases and V by 5 bases; bases with no gene match: 7. The germline V gene has CDR1 DFQATT and CDR2 SNEGSKA (reference sequence). The CDR3 runs to 11 residues. The CDR3 nucleotides read TGCAGTGCTGGACTAGCGGAGAGCCCGTACTTC. Its translation is CSAGLAESPYF.

Ten or more counts support this clonotype. The chain recombines TRBV12-3 or TRBV12-4 with TRBJ2-7; 7 nucleotides agree with TRBD1. CDR3 length: 14 amino acids. V shed 6 bases, J shed 3 bases, and the junction held 8 bases outside the gene matches. This CDR3 reads CASSRQGWDYEQYF. CDR3 nucleotides: TGTGCCAGCAGCAGACAGGGTTGGGACTACGAGCAGTACTTC.

This clonotype was observed many times. This chain connects TRBV7-2 to TRBJ1-5; D is undetermined. Germline V gene lookup returns CDR1 SGHTA and CDR2 FQGNSA. V was clipped by 4 bases and J by 2 bases, with 9 bases between them. This CDR3 spans 14 amino acids. DNA of the CDR3: TGTGCCAGCAGCTCCAGGCACGGCAATCAGCCCCAGCATTTT. This gives the protein CASSSRHGNQPQHF. The complete variable domain, with remaining parts taken from reference TRBV7-2 and TRBJ1-5, reads GAGVSQSPSNKVTEKGKDVELRCDPISGHTALYWYRQSLGQGLEFLIYFQGNSAPDKSGLPSDRFSAERTGGSVSTLTIQRTQQEDSAVYLCASSSRHGNQPQHFGDGTRLSIL.

This clonotype has at least ten counts. The rearrangement joins TRBV7-3 to TRBJ1-1; D unresolved. V was trimmed by 4 bases and J by 1 base, leaving 7 bases between them. The CDR3 length is 13 residues. Germline lookup yields CDR1 SGHTA and CDR2 FQGTGA. The CDR3 DNA is TGTGCCAGCAGCTGGACCACGAACACTGAAGCTTTCTTT. It codes for CASSWTTNTEAFF.

The table lists this clonotype with many counts. At one end, the junction sequence differs from germline, possibly due to a read error. The rearrangement joins TRBV18 to TRBJ2-2; D remains unclear. Germline loops: CDR1 KGHSH, CDR2 LQKENI. The length of the CDR3 is 15 residues. The CDR3 sequence is CASSPPTRNAGELFF. The CDR3 DNA is TGTGCCAGCTCACCACCCACCAGGAACGCCGGGGAGCTGTTTTTT.

J is TRBJ2-3 and V is TRBV7-9; TRBD1 matches 8 bases. The CDR3 has 14 residues. Germline V gives CDR1 SEHNR, CDR2 FQNEAQ (reference sequence). The J segment lost 1 base and the V segment lost 4 bases, leaving 1 base of the junction unmatched. The CDR3 coding sequence is TGTGCCAGCAGCTCGGACAGGGGCACAGATACGCAGTATTTT. It yields the protein CASSSDRGTDTQYF.

This chain uses TRBV7-9 with TRBJ2-5, with D possibly TRBD2 on 6 matching bases. CDR1 is SEHNR and CDR2 is FQNEAQ in the germline V gene (reference sequence). There are 12 residues in the CDR3. V lost 4 bases and J lost 8, with 11 bases in between. The CDR3 loop reads CASSSWEDTQYF. For the CDR3, the DNA is TGTGCCAGCAGCTCGTGGGAGGATACCCAGTACTTC.

This clonotype has more than one count but fewer than ten. The chain has TRBV6-4 and TRBJ2-2; D not resolved. Trimming left V 2 bases short and J 5 bases short, with 6 bases between. This CDR3 has 13 residues. Germline V gene sequence: CDR1 MRHNA, CDR2 SNTAGT. The CDR3 sequence: CASSDRRTGELFF. The CDR3 bases are TGTGCCAGCAGTGACCGACGAACCGGGGAGCTGTTTTTT.

This clonotype has a count of ten or more. V and J are TRBV6-4 and TRBJ2-2; tentative D call: TRBD2 (5 bases). V dropped 8 bases and J dropped 3 bases, with 10 bases sitting between them. The CDR3 contains 13 residues. Germline loops: CDR1 MRHNA, CDR2 SNTAGT. The CDR3 DNA follows: TGTGCCAGCGGAGAGGGAGACACCGGGGAGCTGTTTTTT. Its translation: CASGEGDTGELFF.

The rearrangement joins TRBV6-5 to TRBJ2-7; D remains ambiguous. Germline CDR1 and CDR2: MNHEY and SVGAGI. The CDR3 totals 13 residues. V lost 2 bases, J lost 5 bases, and 10 bases lay in between. As DNA, the CDR3 is TGTGCCAGCAGTTACGGCCCCTGGGACGAGCAGTACTTC. It translates to CASSYGPWDEQYF.

There are many counts of this clonotype. The chain is built from TRBV9 and TRBJ1-5; D is perhaps TRBD1 (5 bases). Trimming removed 4 bases at V and 5 bases at J, with 16 bases between. Germline loops: CDR1 SGDLS, CDR2 YYNGEE. This CDR3 has 15 amino acids. CDR3 DNA: TGTGCCAGCAGCTCCCATGGGGGGGAGGATCAGCCCCAGCATTTT. As protein: CASSSHGGEDQPQHF.

In this sample, this clonotype turned up many times. The chain combines TRBV7-2 with TRBJ1-1; 7 nucleotides agree with TRBD1. Germline-derived CDR1 and CDR2 are SGHTA and FQGNSA. Trimming cost V 5 bases and J 5 bases; bases outside gene matches: 11. The CDR3 covers 15 residues. CDR3 DNA sequence: TGTGCCAGCAGCCCGGGACAGCGACAATGGACTGAAGCTTTCTTT. Translating it yields CASSPGQRQWTEAFF. Combining the CDR3 with reference TRBV7-2 and TRBJ1-1 gives the whole variable domain GAGVSQSPSNKVTEKGKDVELRCDPISGHTALYWYRQSLGQGLEFLIYFQGNSAPDKSGLPSDRFSAERTGGSVSTLTIQRTQQEDSAVYLCASSPGQRQWTEAFFGQGTRLTVV.

On this clonotype: This may arise from a read error, as a much more abundant clone is one base away. The CDR3 coding sequence is TGTGTCAGCAAAAGACAGGGACTGAACACTGAAGCTTTCTTT. Translated: CVSKRQGLNTEAFF. The chain recombines TRBV6-2 or TRBV6-3 with TRBJ1-1, with TRBD1 matching over 7 bases. The V gene's germline CDR1 is MNHEY and CDR2 SVGEGT. The CDR3 has 14 residues.

This clonotype was recorded a few times. V usage is TRBV7-9 and J usage is TRBJ1-1; D possibly corresponds to TRBD1 (5 bases). This CDR3 is built from 15 residues. Trimming took 2 bases from V and 2 from J, leaving 12 bases between them. Germline CDR1 and CDR2: SEHNR and FQNEAQ (reference sequence). The chain's CDR3 is CASSLIPRVNTEAFF. The CDR3 region has the DNA TGTGCCAGCAGCTTAATTCCCAGGGTCAACACTGAAGCTTTCTTT.

This clonotype was seen only a few times. The chain employs TRBV13 and TRBJ2-7, with TRBD2 identical over 7 bases. Per the germline V gene, CDR1 is PRHDT and CDR2 is FYEKMQ (reference sequence). Losses at the gene ends were 1 base for V and 5 bases for J; bases not matched to a gene: 2. The CDR3 length is 13 residues. The DNA of the CDR3 is TGTGCCAGCAGCTTAGAGGGAGGGAACGAGCAGTACTTC. This encodes CASSLEGGNEQYF.

This clonotype appeared many times. The chain links TRBV12-3 or TRBV12-4 to TRBJ1-4; D unresolved. V lost 5 bases and J 0 bases, leaving 4 bases between the germline ends. The CDR3 contains 13 residues. CDR3 sequence: CASSRATNEKLFF. CDR3 in DNA: TGTGCCAGCAGTCGTGCAACTAATGAAAAACTGTTTTTT.

The sample holds many counts of this clonotype. V and J are TRBV19 and TRBJ1-5; D is perhaps TRBD1 (5 bases). V gave up 2 bases and J gave up 5 bases, with 13 bases separating them. The CDR3 length is 15 residues. CDR1 is LNHDA, CDR2 SQIVND, per germline (reference sequence). CDR3 coding DNA: TGTGCCAGTAGTATAAAGAGGGGTGAACATCAGCCCCAGCATTTT. Translating it yields CASSIKRGEHQPQHF.